One and the same sample provided the 19 T cell receptor beta chains below, sequenced in a study of technical replicates of blood from a few donors. Using immunoSEQ multiplex PCR, the repertoire was profiled, and TCRdb retains in-frame clones only, with some absent. Of almost 65,000 clones listed, approximately 86% were seen once; the top ten hold 4% to 6%. Sequencing was done on a sample of PBMCs. These receptors all come from a human donor in good health. Some clones in this sample may be carry-over from other donors' samples.

The chain is built from TRBV11-2 and TRBJ2-7, with TRBD1 identical over 11 bases. Looked up from germline, CDR1 is SGHAT and CDR2 is FQNNGV. The CDR3 spans 16 residues. The V segment lost 5 bases and the J segment 5 bases; nucleotides outside the gene matches: 11. In DNA, the CDR3 is TGTGCCAGCAGCGTCAGGACAGGGGGCGAATATAACGAGCAGTACTTC. It codes for CASSVRTGGEYNEQYF.

This clone was detected a few times. One end of the junction varies from germline; a read error may be responsible. The chain joins TRBV14 to TRBJ1-2; D is perhaps TRBD1 (5 bases). CDR3 size: 12 residues. Germline assignment: CDR1 SGHDN and CDR2 FVKESK. The CDR3 protein is CASSQVVGGKSF. The CDR3 DNA is TGTGCCAGCAGCCAAGTTGTCGGGGGGAAGAGCTTC. Full variable domain (rest looked up from reference TRBV14 and TRBJ1-2): EAGVTQFPSHSVIEKGQTVTLRCDPISGHDNLYWYRRVMGKEIKFLLHFVKESKQDESGMPNNRFLAERTGGTYSTLKVQPAELEDSGVYFCASSQVVGGKSFGSGTRLTVV.

The chain is built from TRBV7-6 and TRBJ2-5, with 9 bases fitting TRBD1. This CDR3 contains 15 residues. Trimming cost V 4 bases and J 11 bases; bases outside gene matches: 14. The germline gives CDR1 SGHVS, CDR2 FNYEAQ. CDR3 coding DNA: TGTGCCAGCAGCTCTTACCGCCAACAGGGGGCTGAGCAGTACTTC. Protein product: CASSSYRQQGAEQYF. The whole variable domain, filled in from reference TRBV7-6 and TRBJ2-5, reads GAGVSQSPRYKVTKRGQDVALRCDPISGHVSLYWYRQALGQGPEFLTYFNYEAQQDKSGLPNDRFSAERPEGSISTLTIQRTEQRDSAMYRCASSSYRQQGAEQYFGPGTRLLVL.

The chain joins TRBV19 to TRBJ1-4; 8 bases are shared with TRBD1. V was clipped by 5 bases and J by 8 bases; unmatched bases: 13. The CDR3 sequence is 16 residues long. The germline V gene has CDR1 LNHDA and CDR2 SQIVND (reference sequence). The CDR3 DNA follows: TGTGCCAGTAGTGACCGTGACAGGGGCTATAACGAAAAACTGTTTTTT. Translated: CASSDRDRGYNEKLFF.

The chain combines TRBV19 with TRBJ1-1, with D hard to call. Trimming left V 3 bases short and J 0 bases short, with 11 bases between. Germline lookup yields CDR1 LNHDA and CDR2 SQIVND (reference sequence). This CDR3 is 15 amino acids long. CDR3 region: CASSISIFVNTEAFF. The CDR3 DNA reads as TGTGCCAGTAGTATTAGTATCTTCGTGAACACTGAAGCTTTCTTT.

The gene calls are TRBV10-3 and TRBJ1-6; TRBD1 agrees at 7 bases. Losses at the gene ends were 10 bases for V and 7 bases for J; bases not matched to a gene: 7. The CDR3 consists of 13 residues. Germline loops: CDR1 ENHRY, CDR2 SYGVKD. CDR3 sequence reads: CATTKGANSPLHF. CDR3 nucleotides: TGTGCCACCACTAAGGGGGCAAATTCACCCCTCCACTTT.

The chain combines TRBV6-1 with TRBJ2-1; 10 bases are a match to TRBD2. CDR3 length: 14 residues. V lost 6 bases, J lost 6 bases, and 5 bases stayed unmatched. Germline loops: CDR1 MNHNS, CDR2 SASEGT. CDR3 residues: CASSLLAGVNEQFF. The CDR3 DNA sequence: TGTGCCAGCAGCCTTCTAGCGGGGGTCAATGAGCAGTTCTTC.

The chain recombines TRBV19 with TRBJ1-1, with D tentatively TRBD1 (6 bases). Trimming removed 3 bases at V and 4 bases at J, with 9 bases between. Germline assignment: CDR1 LNHDA and CDR2 SQIVND (reference sequence). This CDR3 comprises 13 residues. CDR3 nucleotides: TGTGCCAGTAGTATGGGGGCTGGCACTGAAGCTTTCTTT. Translated: CASSMGAGTEAFF. The full variable domain, rest sourced from reference TRBV19 and TRBJ1-1, is DGGITQSPKYLFRKEGQNVTLSCEQNLNHDAMYWYRQDPGQGLRLIYYSQIVNDFQKGDIAEGYSVSREKKESFPLTVTSAQKNPTAFYLCASSMGAGTEAFFGQGTRLTVV.

This clone showed up just once. The CDR3 region is CASSPQGAGQPQHF. CDR3 nucleotides: TGTGCCAGCAGTCCTCAGGGAGCGGGTCAGCCCCAGCATTTT. The V and J genes are TRBV27 and TRBJ1-5, with D perhaps matching TRBD1 (5 bases). The CDR3 runs 14 residues. CDR1 and CDR2 (germline): MNHEY, SMNVEV (reference sequence). V was cut by 5 bases and J by 6 bases, with 14 bases left in between.

This chain connects TRBV7-8 to TRBJ2-3; tentatively, D is TRBD2 (6 bases). Germline V gene sequence: CDR1 SGHVS, CDR2 FQNEAQ. The CDR3 totals 14 residues. V was trimmed by 5 bases and J by 3 bases, leaving 12 bases between them. This CDR3 reads CASSPQEGTDTQYF. Here the CDR3 DNA reads TGTGCCAGCAGCCCCCAGGAGGGGACAGATACGCAGTATTTT. The whole variable domain, remainder taken from reference TRBV7-8 and TRBJ2-3, is GAGVSQSPRYKVAKRGQDVALRCDPISGHVSLFWYQQALGQGPEFLTYFQNEAQLDKSGLPSDRFFAERPEGSVSTLKIQRTQQEDSAVYLCASSPQEGTDTQYFGPGTRLTVL.

This chain links TRBV7-6 with TRBJ2-5; 7 nucleotides agree with TRBD2. Trimming took 6 bases from V and 3 from J; bases not matched to a gene: 7. Germline-derived CDR1 and CDR2 are SGHVS and FNYEAQ. This CDR3 has 14 amino acids. CDR3 residues: CASSLGGGKETQYF. DNA for the CDR3: TGTGCCAGCAGTTTGGGGGGAGGGAAAGAGACCCAGTACTTC.

In its sample, this clone was seen once. J is TRBJ2-2 and V is TRBV6-4; TRBD1 might be the D (5 bases). Germline CDR1 and CDR2: MRHNA and SNTAGT. V lost 3 bases and J 1 base, leaving 9 bases between the germline ends. This CDR3 is built from 15 residues. In DNA, the CDR3 is TGTGCCAGCAGTGAAAGGCAGGGGAACACCGGGGAGCTGTTTTTT. Its protein product is CASSERQGNTGELFF.

The V and J genes are TRBV4-1 and TRBJ2-7; 10 nucleotides agree with TRBD2. This CDR3 comprises 16 residues. V shed 0 bases and J 7 bases; nucleotides not matched to a gene: 9. The germline V gene encodes CDR1 MGHRA and CDR2 YSYEKL. For the CDR3, the DNA is TGCGCCAGCAGCCAAGATAAGCGGGAGGGCCATTGGGAGCAGTACTTC. Its translation: CASSQDKREGHWEQYF.

The chain combines TRBV12-5 with TRBJ2-5, with TRBD2 identical over 12 bases. Germline lookup yields CDR1 LGHNT and CDR2 FRNRAP. V lost 5 bases, J lost 4 bases, and 11 bases stayed unmatched. The CDR3 contains 17 residues. CDR3 nucleotides: TGTGCTAGTGGTCGAGGACTAGCGGGAAATAATGTAGAGACCCAGTACTTC. Its translation: CASGRGLAGNNVETQYF.

The V call is TRBV19, the J call TRBJ2-7; D ambiguous. CDR3 length equals 15 residues. V was cut by 5 bases and J by 0 bases, with 14 bases left in between. Germline V gives CDR1 LNHDA, CDR2 SQIVND (reference sequence). DNA for the CDR3: TGTGCCAGTAGTCTGGTGGCGGAGAGCTCCTACGAGCAGTACTTC. This translates into CASSLVAESSYEQYF.

V and J are TRBV6-1 and TRBJ2-7; a weak D match, TRBD1 (6 bases). Germline CDR1 and CDR2: MNHNS and SASEGT. Trimming left V 6 bases short and J 4 bases short, with 10 bases between. The length of the CDR3 is 12 residues. The CDR3 is CASSGTNYEQYF. In nucleotides, the CDR3 is TGTGCCAGCAGCGGGACAAATTACGAGCAGTACTTC.

The rearrangement uses TRBV6-5 and TRBJ1-1, with 7 bases identical to TRBD1. V trimming: 8 bases; J trimming: 1 base; junction bases outside the gene matches: 7. Germline V gene lookup returns CDR1 MNHEY and CDR2 SVGAGI. CDR3 length: 14 residues. The CDR3 sequence: CASSMTGSNTEAFF. CDR3 in DNA: TGTGCCAGCTCAATGACAGGGTCGAACACTGAAGCTTTCTTT.

The gene calls are TRBV4-1 and TRBJ2-1; D is possibly TRBD1 (6 bases). The germline V and J ends were trimmed by 1 base and 2 bases, with 9 bases remaining between them. The CDR3 runs 15 residues. Germline V CDR1 and CDR2: MGHRA, YSYEKL. In DNA, the CDR3 is TGCGCCAGCAGCCAAGGGACAGTTACCTACAATGAGCAGTTCTTC. It is translated as CASSQGTVTYNEQFF.

This rearrangement joins TRBV7-9 to TRBJ2-2; maybe TRBD2 (6 bases). The CDR3 is 15 residues long. Trimming took off 3 bases at V and 6 bases at J, with 14 bases between the two ends. Germline assignment: CDR1 SEHNR and CDR2 FQNEAQ (reference sequence). CDR3 sequence: CASSFFRTTPGELFF. CDR3 bases: TGTGCCAGCAGCTTCTTTAGGACTACTCCCGGGGAGCTGTTTTTT.